This T cell receptor beta chain was captured by sequencing in a study of blood T cell repertoires in COVID-19. Study information: The study drew acute and convalescent COVID-19 samples from the United States, Italy and Spain.

CDR3 length equals 13 residues. V was cut by 10 bases and J by 3 bases, with 15 bases left in between. Germline V gene data show CDR1 as KGHSH and CDR2 as LQKENI. Per the original methods: Amplified reference gene primers provided the basis for estimating nucleated cell counts. Produced via immunoSEQ multiplex PCR; TCRdb's table is partial and in-frame only. The V and J calls and clone size come from that table; D and trimming were worked out from the DNA. This table has 130,000 to 150,000 clones, just under 85% appearing once. This rearrangement joins TRBV18 to TRBJ1-1; D remains ambiguous. The clonotype was recovered from a woman older than 75 with acute or convalescent COVID-19. Sequences were obtained from peripheral blood. The CDR3 DNA follows: TGTGCCACCTTGACGAGGGAGGACACTGAAGCTTTCTTT. It encodes CATLTREDTEAFF. Complete variable domain (other parts from reference TRBV18 and TRBJ1-1): NAGVMQNPRHLVRRRGQEARLRCSPMKGHSHVYWYRQLPEEGLKFMVYLQKENIIDESGMPKERFSAEFPKEGPSILRIQQVVRGDSAAYFCATLTREDTEAFFGQGTRLTVV.